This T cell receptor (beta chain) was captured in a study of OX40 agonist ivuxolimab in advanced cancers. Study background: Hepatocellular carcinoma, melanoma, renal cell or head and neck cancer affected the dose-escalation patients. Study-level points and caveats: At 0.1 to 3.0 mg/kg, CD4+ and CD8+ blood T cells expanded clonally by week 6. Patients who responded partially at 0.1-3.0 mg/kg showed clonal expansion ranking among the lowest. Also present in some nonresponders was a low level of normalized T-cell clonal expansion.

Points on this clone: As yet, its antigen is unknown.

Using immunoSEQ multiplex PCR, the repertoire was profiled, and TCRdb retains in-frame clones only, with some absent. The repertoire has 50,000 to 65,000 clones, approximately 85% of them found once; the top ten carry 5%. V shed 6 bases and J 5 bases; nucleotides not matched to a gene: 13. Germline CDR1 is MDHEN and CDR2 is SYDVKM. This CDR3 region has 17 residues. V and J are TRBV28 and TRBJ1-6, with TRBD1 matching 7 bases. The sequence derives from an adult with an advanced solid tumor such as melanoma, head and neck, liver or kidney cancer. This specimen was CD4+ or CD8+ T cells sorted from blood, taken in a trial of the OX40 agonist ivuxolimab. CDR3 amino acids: CASSRPPGQFNNSPLHF. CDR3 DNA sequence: TGTGCCAGCAGCCGCCCGCCGGGACAGTTTAATAATTCACCCCTCCACTTT. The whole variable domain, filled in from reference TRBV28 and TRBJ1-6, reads DVKVTQSSRYLVKRTGEKVFLECVQDMDHENMFWYRQDPGLGLRLIYFSYDVKMKEKGDIPEGYSVSREKKERFSLILESASTNQTSMYLCASSRPPGQFNNSPLHFGNGTRLTVT.